This T cell receptor beta chain emerged from a study of cytomegalovirus exposure and HLA in healthy donors. Germline V CDR1 and CDR2: SGHRS, YFSETQ. The CDR3 extends over 14 amino acids. The V and J ends lost 0 bases and 2 bases respectively, with 9 bases between them. The PCR made use of 60 Vbeta and 13 Jbeta primers. Clones were read by immunoSEQ multiplex PCR, and TCRdb kept only the in-frame ones, dropping some. The sample shows around 130,000 clones, around 67% of them seen only once. Sequencing used PBMCs. The chain combines TRBV5-1 with TRBJ2-7, with D tentatively TRBD1 (5 bases). This sequence originates from a woman between 40 and 55 years old in good health and CMV-seropositive. The CDR3, as DNA: TGCGCCAGCAGCTTGGAGGGCAGGGCCTACGAGCAGTACTTC. Translating it yields CASSLEGRAYEQYF.